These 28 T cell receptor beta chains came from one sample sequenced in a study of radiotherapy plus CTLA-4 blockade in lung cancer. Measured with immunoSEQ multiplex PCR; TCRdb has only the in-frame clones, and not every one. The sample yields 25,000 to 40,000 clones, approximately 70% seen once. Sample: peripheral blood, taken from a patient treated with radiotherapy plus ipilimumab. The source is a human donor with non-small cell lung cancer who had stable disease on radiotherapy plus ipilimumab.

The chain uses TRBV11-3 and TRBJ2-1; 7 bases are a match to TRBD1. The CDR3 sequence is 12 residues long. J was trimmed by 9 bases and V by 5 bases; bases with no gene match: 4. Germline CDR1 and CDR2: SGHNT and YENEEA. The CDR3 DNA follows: TGTGCCAGCAGCCCGGGGACAGTTGAGCAGTTCTTC. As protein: CASSPGTVEQFF.

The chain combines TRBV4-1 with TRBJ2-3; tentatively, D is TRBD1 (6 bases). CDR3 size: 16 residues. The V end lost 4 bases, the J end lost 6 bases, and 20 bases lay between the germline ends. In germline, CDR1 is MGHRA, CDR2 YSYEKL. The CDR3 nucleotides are TGCGCCAGCAGCCTTCGACAGGAACTCCCTTGGGATACGCAGTATTTT. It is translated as CASSLRQELPWDTQYF.

The CDR3 nucleotides read TGTGCCAGCCGGGGGTTCTACTATGGCTACACCTTC. Translating gives CASRGFYYGYTF. The chain is built from TRBV27 and TRBJ1-2, with D possibly being TRBD1 (5 bases). Germline V gene lookup returns CDR1 MNHEY and CDR2 SMNVEV (reference sequence). V was cut by 8 bases and J by 3 bases, with 10 bases left in between. The CDR3 has 12 amino acids.

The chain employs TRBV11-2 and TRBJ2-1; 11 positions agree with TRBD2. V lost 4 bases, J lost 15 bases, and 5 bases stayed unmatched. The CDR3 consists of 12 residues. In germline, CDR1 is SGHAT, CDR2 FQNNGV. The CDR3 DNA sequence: TGTGCCAGCAGCTATACCGGGACTAGCGGGTTCTTC. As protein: CASSYTGTSGFF.

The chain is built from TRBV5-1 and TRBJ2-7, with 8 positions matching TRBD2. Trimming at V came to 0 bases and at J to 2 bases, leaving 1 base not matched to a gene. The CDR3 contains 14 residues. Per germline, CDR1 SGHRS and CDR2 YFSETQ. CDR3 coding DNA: TGCGCCAGCAGCTTGGTTAGCGGGGCCTACGAGCAGTACTTC. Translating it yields CASSLVSGAYEQYF.

The CDR3 spells CASSLKGGPTGELFF. CDR3 bases: TGTGCCAGCAGCTTAAAAGGCGGTCCCACCGGGGAGCTGTTTTTT. The J gene is TRBJ2-2, the V gene TRBV7-2, with D hard to call. The germline gives CDR1 SGHTA, CDR2 FQGNSA. The CDR3 is 15 residues long. Trimming stripped 2 bases from V and 4 bases from J, with 11 bases between.

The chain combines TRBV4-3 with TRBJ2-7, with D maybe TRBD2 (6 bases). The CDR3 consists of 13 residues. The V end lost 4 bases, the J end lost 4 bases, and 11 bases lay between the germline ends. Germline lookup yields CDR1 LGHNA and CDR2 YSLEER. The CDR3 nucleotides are TGCGCCAGCAGCCGCCGACTAGGATACGAGCAGTACTTC. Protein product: CASSRRLGYEQYF.

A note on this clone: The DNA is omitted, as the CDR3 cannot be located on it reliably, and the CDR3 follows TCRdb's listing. CDR3 residues: CSGNFGNGDTQYF. The rearrangement joins TRBV29-1 to TRBJ2-3. Germline V gives CDR1 SQVTM, CDR2 ANQGSEA. The CDR3 comprises 13 residues, both ends counted.

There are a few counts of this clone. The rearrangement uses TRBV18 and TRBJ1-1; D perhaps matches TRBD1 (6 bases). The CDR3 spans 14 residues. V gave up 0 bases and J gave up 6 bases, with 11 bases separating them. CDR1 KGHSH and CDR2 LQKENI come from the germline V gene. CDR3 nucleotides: TGTGCCAGCTCACCACCGAACAGGGCACCTGAAGCTTTCTTT. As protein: CASSPPNRAPEAFF.

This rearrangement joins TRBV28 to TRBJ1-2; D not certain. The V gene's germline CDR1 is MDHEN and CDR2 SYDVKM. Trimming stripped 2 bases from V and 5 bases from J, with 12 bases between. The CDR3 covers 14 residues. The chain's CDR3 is CASSLAGLLYGYTF. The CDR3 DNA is TGTGCCAGCAGTTTAGCAGGCCTACTATATGGCTACACCTTC.

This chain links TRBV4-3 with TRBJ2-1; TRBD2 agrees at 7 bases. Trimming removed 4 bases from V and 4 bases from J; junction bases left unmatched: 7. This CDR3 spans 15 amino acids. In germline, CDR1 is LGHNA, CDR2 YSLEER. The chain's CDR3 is CASSPRSSGYNEQFF. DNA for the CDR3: TGCGCCAGCAGCCCCCGGTCTAGCGGTTACAATGAGCAGTTCTTC.

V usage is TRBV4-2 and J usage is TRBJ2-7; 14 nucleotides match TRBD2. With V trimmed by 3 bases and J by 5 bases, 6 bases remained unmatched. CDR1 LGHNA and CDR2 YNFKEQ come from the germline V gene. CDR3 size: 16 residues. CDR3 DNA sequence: TGTGCCAGCAGCCAGGGACTAGCGGGAGTAGTCCACGAGCAGTACTTC. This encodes CASSQGLAGVVHEQYF.

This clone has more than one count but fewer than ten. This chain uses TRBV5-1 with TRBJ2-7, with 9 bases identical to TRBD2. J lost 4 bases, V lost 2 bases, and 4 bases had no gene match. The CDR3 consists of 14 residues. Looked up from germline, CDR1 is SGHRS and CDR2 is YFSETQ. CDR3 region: CASSFGGRGYEQYF. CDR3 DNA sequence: TGCGCCAGCAGCTTTGGCGGGAGGGGTTACGAGCAGTACTTC.

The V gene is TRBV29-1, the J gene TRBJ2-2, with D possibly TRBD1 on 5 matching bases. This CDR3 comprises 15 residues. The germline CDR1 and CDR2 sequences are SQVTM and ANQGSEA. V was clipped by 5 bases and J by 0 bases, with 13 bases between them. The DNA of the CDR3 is TGCAGCGTTCTCCCTGACAGATCGAACACCGGGGAGCTGTTTTTT. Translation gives CSVLPDRSNTGELFF.

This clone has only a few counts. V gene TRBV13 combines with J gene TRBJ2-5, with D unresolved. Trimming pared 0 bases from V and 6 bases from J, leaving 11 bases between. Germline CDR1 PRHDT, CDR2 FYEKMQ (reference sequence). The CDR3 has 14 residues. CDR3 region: CASSLGGEVKTQYF. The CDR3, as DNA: TGTGCCAGCAGCTTAGGGGGCGAAGTAAAGACCCAGTACTTC.

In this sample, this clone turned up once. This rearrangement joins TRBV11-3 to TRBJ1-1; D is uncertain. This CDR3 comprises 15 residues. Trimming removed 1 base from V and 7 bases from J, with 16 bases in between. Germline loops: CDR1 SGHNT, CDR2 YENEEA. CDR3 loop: CASSLVRTGGGEAFF. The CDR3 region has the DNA TGTGCCAGCAGCTTAGTTAGGACGGGAGGTGGTGAAGCTTTCTTT.

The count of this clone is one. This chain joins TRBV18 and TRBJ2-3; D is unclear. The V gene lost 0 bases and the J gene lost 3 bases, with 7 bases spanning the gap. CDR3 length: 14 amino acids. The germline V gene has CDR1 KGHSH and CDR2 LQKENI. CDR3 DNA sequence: TGTGCCAGCTCACCACCCACAGATACAGATACGCAGTATTTT. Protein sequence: CASSPPTDTDTQYF.

The CDR3 reads CASSRDPAAYNEQFF. CDR3 DNA: TGTGCCAGCAGCCGCGATCCAGCGGCCTACAATGAGCAGTTCTTC. The rearrangement links TRBV9 to TRBJ2-1; D is perhaps TRBD2 (5 bases). This CDR3 spans 15 amino acids. The germline gives CDR1 SGDLS, CDR2 YYNGEE. Trimming removed 4 bases from V and 2 bases from J, with 13 bases in between. The full variable domain, in which reference TRBV9 and TRBJ2-1 provide the parts outside the CDR3, is DSGVTQTPKHLITATGQRVTLRCSPRSGDLSVYWYQQSLDQGLQFLIQYYNGEERAKGNILERFSAQQFPDLHSELNLSSLELGDSALYFCASSRDPAAYNEQFFGPGTRLTVL.

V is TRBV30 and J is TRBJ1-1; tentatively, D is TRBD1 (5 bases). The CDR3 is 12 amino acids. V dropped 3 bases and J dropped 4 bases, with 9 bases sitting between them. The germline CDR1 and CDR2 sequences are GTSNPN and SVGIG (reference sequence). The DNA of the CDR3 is TGTGCCTGGAGCGGGGGGTTCACTGAAGCTTTCTTT. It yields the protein CAWSGGFTEAFF.

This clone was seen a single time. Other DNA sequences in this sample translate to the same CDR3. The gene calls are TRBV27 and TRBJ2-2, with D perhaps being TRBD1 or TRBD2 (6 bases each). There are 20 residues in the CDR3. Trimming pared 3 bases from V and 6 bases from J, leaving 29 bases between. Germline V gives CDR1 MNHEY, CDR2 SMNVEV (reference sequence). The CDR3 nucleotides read TGTGCCAGCAGTTTGGGGCCCCGGGGGACCTCGACAGGAGTGTCCGGGGAGCTGTTTTTT. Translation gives CASSLGPRGTSTGVSGELFF.

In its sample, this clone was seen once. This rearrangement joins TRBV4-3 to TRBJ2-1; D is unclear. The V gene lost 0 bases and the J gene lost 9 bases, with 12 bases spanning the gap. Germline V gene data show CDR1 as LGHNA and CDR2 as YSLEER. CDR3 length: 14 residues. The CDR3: CASSQDPSWAEQFF. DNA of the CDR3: TGCGCCAGCAGCCAAGACCCTAGTTGGGCTGAGCAGTTCTTC.

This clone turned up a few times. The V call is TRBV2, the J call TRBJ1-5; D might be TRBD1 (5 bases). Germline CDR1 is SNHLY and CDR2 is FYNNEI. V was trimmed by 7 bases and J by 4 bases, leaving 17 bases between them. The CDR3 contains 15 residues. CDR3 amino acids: CASMEWGGANQPQHF. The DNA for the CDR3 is TGTGCCAGCATGGAATGGGGGGGAGCTAATCAGCCCCAGCATTTT.

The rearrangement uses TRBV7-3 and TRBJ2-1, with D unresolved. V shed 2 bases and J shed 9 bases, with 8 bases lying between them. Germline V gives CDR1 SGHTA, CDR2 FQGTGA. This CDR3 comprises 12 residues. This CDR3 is CASSLLGGEQFF. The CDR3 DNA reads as TGTGCCAGCAGCTTACTAGGTGGTGAGCAGTTCTTC.

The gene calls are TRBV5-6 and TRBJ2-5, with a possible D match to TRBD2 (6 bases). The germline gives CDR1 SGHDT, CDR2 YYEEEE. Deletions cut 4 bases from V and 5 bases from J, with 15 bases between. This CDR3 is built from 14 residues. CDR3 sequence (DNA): TGTGCCAGCAGCCCAACGGGAGTACTGGAGACCCAGTACTTC. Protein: CASSPTGVLETQYF.

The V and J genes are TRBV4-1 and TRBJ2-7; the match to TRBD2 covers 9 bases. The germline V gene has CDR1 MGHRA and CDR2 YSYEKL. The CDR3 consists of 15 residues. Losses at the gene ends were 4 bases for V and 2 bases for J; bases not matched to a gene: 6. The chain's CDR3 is CASSLLAGVTYEQYF. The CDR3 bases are TGCGCCAGCAGCCTATTAGCGGGGGTCACCTACGAGCAGTACTTC.

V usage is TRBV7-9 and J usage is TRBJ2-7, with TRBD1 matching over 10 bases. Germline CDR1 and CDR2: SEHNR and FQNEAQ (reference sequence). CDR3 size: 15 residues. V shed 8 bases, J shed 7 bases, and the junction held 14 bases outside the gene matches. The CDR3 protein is CASGGQGVQSREQYF. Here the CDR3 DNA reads TGTGCCAGCGGCGGACAGGGGGTCCAGTCAAGGGAGCAGTACTTC.

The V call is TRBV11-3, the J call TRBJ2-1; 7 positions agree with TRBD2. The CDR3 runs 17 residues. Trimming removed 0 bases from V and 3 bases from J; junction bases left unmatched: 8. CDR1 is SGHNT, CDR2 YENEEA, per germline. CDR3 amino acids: CASSLESAGVGYNEQFF. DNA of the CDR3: TGTGCCAGCAGCTTAGAGTCGGCGGGAGTAGGCTACAATGAGCAGTTCTTC.

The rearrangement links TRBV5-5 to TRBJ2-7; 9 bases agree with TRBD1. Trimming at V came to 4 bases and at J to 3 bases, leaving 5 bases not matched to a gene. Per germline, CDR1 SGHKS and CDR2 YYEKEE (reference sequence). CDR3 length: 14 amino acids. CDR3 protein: CASSIKDRGYEQYF. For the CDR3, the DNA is TGTGCCAGCAGCATAAAGGACAGGGGCTACGAGCAGTACTTC.